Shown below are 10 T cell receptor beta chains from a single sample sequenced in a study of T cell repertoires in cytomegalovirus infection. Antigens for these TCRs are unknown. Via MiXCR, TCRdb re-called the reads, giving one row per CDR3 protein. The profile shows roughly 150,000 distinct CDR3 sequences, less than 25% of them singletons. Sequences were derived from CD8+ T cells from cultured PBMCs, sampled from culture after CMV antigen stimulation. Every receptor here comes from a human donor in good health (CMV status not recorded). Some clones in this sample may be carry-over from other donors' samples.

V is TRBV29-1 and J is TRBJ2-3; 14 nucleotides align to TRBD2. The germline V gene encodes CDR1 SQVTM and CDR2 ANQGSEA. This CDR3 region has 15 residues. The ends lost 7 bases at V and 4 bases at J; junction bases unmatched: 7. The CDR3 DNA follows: TGCAGCGGGGGGACTAGCGGGGGAGTCGCAGATACGCAGTATTTT. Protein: CSGGTSGGVADTQYF.

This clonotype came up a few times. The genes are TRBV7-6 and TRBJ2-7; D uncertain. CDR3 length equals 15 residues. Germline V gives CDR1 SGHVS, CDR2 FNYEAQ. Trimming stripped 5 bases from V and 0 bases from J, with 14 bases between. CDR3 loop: CASSPALISSYEQYF. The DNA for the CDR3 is TGTGCCAGCAGCCCAGCCTTAATTAGCTCCTACGAGCAGTACTTC. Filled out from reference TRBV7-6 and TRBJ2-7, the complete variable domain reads GAGVSQSPRYKVTKRGQDVALRCDPISGHVSLYWYRQALGQGPEFLTYFNYEAQQDKSGLPNDRFSAERPEGSISTLTIQRTEQRDSAMYRCASSPALISSYEQYFGPGTRLTVT.

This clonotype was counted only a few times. CDR3 amino acids: CSAYRGGYTF. The CDR3 DNA is TGCAGTGCTTACAGGGGTGGCTACACCTTC. The gene calls are TRBV20-1 and TRBJ1-2; 7 positions agree with TRBD1. V trimming: 5 bases; J trimming: 7 bases; junction bases outside the gene matches: 1. CDR3 size: 10 residues. Germline CDR1 reads DFQATT; CDR2 reads SNEGSKA (reference sequence).

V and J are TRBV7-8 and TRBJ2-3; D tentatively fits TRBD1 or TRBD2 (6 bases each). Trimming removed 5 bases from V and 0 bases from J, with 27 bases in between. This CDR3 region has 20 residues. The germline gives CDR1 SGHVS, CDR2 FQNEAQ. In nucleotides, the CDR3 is TGTGCCAGCAGCCATGACTGGTCGCCGGGGGCCCGAGGGAGCACAGATACGCAGTATTTT. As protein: CASSHDWSPGARGSTDTQYF.

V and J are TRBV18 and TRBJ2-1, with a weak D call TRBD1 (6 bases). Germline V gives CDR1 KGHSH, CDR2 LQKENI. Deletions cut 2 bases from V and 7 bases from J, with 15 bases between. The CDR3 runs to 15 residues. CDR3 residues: CASSPMDRAFNEQFF. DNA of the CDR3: TGTGCCAGCTCACCAATGGACAGAGCTTTTAATGAGCAGTTCTTC. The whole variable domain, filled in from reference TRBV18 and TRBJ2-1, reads NAGVMQNPRHLVRRRGQEARLRCSPMKGHSHVYWYRQLPEEGLKFMVYLQKENIIDESGMPKERFSAEFPKEGPSILRIQQVVRGDSAAYFCASSPMDRAFNEQFFGPGTRLTVL.

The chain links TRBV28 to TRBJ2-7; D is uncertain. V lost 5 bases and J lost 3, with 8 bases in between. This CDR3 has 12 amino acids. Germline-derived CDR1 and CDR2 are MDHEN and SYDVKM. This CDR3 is CASSTYHYEQYF. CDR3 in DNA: TGTGCCAGCAGTACGTATCACTACGAGCAGTACTTC.

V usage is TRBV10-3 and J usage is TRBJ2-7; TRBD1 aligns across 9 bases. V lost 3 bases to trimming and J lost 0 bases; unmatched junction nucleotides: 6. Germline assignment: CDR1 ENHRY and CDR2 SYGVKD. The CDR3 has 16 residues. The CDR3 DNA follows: TGTGCCATCAGTGATCCGGGACAGGGTAACTCCTACGAGCAGTACTTC. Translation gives CAISDPGQGNSYEQYF.

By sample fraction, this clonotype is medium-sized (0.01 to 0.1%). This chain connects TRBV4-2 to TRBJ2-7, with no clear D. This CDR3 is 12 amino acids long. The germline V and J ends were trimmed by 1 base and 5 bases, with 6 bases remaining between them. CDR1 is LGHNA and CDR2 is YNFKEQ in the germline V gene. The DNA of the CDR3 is TGTGCCAGCAGCCAAGGGCACAACGAGCAGTACTTC. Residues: CASSQGHNEQYF.

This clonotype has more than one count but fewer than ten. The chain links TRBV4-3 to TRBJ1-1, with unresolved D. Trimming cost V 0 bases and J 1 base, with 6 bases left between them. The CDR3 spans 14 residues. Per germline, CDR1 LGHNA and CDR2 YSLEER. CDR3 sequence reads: CASSQDSENTEAFF. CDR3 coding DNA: TGCGCCAGCAGCCAAGACTCGGAGAACACTGAAGCTTTCTTT.

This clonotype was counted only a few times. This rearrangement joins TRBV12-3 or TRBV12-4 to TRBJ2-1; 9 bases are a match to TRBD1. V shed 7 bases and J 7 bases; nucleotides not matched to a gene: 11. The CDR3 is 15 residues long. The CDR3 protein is CASTPDRDRDNEQFF. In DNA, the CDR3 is TGTGCCAGCACTCCAGACCGGGACAGGGATAATGAGCAGTTCTTC.